This is a list of T cell receptor beta chains from one sample in a study of blood T cells in healthy people across ages. TCRdb reprocessed the 5' RACE reads with MiXCR, giving one entry per CDR3 protein. Of around 850,000 distinct CDR3 sequences listed, under 40% are singletons. Sequenced: blood. Receptor source: a man between 18 and 29 years old in good health. CDR3s include the opening cysteine and the closing phenylalanine or tryptophan. The D gene is left open where the match is weak. Clone size is stated in some rows and not others, as once, few, many or a class when expanded.

TRBV3-1	.	.	TRBJ2-3	CASSRPPWTQLGTQYF	TGTGCCAGCAGCCGCCCCCCTTGGACCCAGTTGGGTACGCAGTATTTT
TRBV12-3/TRBV12-4	TRBD1	few	TRBJ2-4	CASSPGTGPPAIAKNIQYF	TGTGCCAGCAGTCCCGGGACAGGCCCCCCGGCCATAGCCAAAAACATTCAGTACTTC
TRBV7-3	TRBD2	.	TRBJ2-3	CASSFSGGLVDTQYF	TGTGCCAGCAGCTTTAGCGGGGGGCTCGTAGATACGCAGTATTTT
TRBV5-1	.	.	TRBJ2-3	CASSLELALGDTQYF	TGCGCCAGCAGCTTGGAACTAGCTCTGGGAGATACGCAGTATTTT
TRBV20-1	TRBD2	.	TRBJ2-7	CSARLAGSYEQYF	TGCAGTGCGAGACTAGCGGGGTCCTACGAGCAGTACTTC
TRBV10-2	.	.	TRBJ2-3	CASRGQNTDTQYF	TGCGCCAGCAGGGGTCAAAACACAGATACGCAGTATTTT
TRBV6-2/TRBV6-3	.	once	TRBJ1-5	CASRDGQTFVGNQPQHF	TGTGCCAGCCGGGACGGACAGACATTTGTGGGCAATCAGCCCCAGCATTTT
TRBV2	.	.	TRBJ2-4	CANSPPSGNIQYF	TGTGCCAACAGTCCGCCCTCCGGCAACATCCAGTACTTC
TRBV28	TRBD1	once	TRBJ2-4	CASSLNDWGQSYNEQYF	TGTGCCAGCAGTTTAAATGATTGGGGACAGTCCTACAATGAGCAGTACTTC
TRBV10-3	.	.	TRBJ1-6	CAISEGSESPLHF	TGTGCCATCAGTGAGGGCAGCGAGTCACCCCTCCACTTT
TRBV18	.	few	TRBJ2-5	CASSPSDWEETQYF	TGTGCCAGCTCACCCTCCGATTGGGAGGAGACCCAGTACTTC
TRBV6-1	TRBD1	.	TRBJ2-7	CASDRQGAYEQYF	TGTGCCAGCGACAGACAGGGGGCTTACGAGCAGTACTTC
TRBV4-1	.	.	TRBJ2-2	CASSQDWRVGQANTGELFF	TGCGCCAGCAGCCAAGATTGGAGGGTCGGACAGGCGAACACCGGGGAGCTGTTTTTT
TRBV7-2	.	few	TRBJ1-4	CASSLAAGQGNEKLFF	TGTGCCAGCAGCTTAGCGGCGGGCCAGGGGAATGAAAAACTGTTTTTT
TRBV7-2	TRBD1	.	TRBJ2-1	CASSLGQGLAYNEQFF	TGTGCCAGCAGCTTAGGACAGGGGCTCGCCTACAATGAGCAGTTCTTC
TRBV4-3	.	many	TRBJ2-7	CASSQDPGPSSYEQYF	TGCGCCAGCAGCCAAGATCCGGGACCCAGCTCCTACGAGCAGTACTTC
TRBV2	.	.	TRBJ2-7	CASSGDLLYEQYF	TGTGCCAGCAGCGGGGACCTACTCTACGAGCAGTACTTC
TRBV2	TRBD1	.	TRBJ2-1	CASSDRVLEFF	TGTGCCAGCAGCGACAGGGTTTTGGAGTTCTTC
TRBV20-1	.	few	TRBJ1-1	CSANRPPGNGEAFF	TGCAGTGCTAATCGTCCTCCGGGAAACGGTGAAGCTTTCTTT
TRBV6-6	.	.	TRBJ2-2	CAGSPDRKNTGELFF	TGTGCCGGCAGTCCGGACAGAAAGAACACCGGGGAGCTGTTTTTT
TRBV4-2	.	few	TRBJ1-1	CASSQDEGTNTEAFF	TGTGCCAGCAGCCAAGATGAGGGAACGAACACTGAAGCTTTCTTT